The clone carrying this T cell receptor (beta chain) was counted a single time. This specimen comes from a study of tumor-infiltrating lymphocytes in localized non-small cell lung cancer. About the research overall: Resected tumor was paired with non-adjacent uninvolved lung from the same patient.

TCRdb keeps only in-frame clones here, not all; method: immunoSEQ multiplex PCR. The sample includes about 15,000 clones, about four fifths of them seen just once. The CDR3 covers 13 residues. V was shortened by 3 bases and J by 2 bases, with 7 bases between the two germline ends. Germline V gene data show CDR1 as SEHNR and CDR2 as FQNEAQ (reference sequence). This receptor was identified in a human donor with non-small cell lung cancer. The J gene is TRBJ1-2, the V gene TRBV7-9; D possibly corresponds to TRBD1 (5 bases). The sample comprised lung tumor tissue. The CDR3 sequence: CASSLDTNYGYTF. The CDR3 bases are TGTGCCAGCAGCTTGGACACCAACTATGGCTACACCTTC.